A selection of T cell receptor beta chains follows, all from one sample in a study of cytomegalovirus exposure and HLA in healthy donors. Some clones are missing from TCRdb's copy, which holds only in-frame ones; the method was immunoSEQ multiplex PCR. This table has about 140,000 clones, almost 85% appearing once. Sample: PBMCs. These receptors were taken from a young woman in good health and CMV-seronegative. Each CDR3 is given with its conserved first and last residue. A D gene is named only where the DNA matches it firmly. The listing skips clone size in some rows; elsewhere it reads once, few, many or a size class.

D: TRBD1; V: TRBV7-3; size: few; J: TRBJ1-1; CDR3: CASSPPTGEDTEAFF; DNA: TGTGCCAGCAGCCCCCCCACAGGGGAGGACACTGAAGCTTTCTTT
D: -; V: TRBV2; size: -; J: TRBJ1-5; CDR3: CASRQEINQPQHF; DNA: TGTGCCAGCCGACAGGAGATCAATCAGCCCCAGCATTTT
D: TRBD1; V: TRBV5-1; size: -; J: TRBJ1-1; CDR3: CASSLGTAGTGGTEAFF; DNA: TGCGCCAGCAGCTTGGGTACCGCCGGGACAGGGGGCACTGAAGCTTTCTTT
D: TRBD1; V: TRBV7-3; size: -; J: TRBJ2-4; CDR3: CASSLNRGDIQYF; DNA: TGTGCCAGCAGCTTGAACAGGGGAGACATTCAGTACTTC
D: -; V: TRBV27; size: -; J: TRBJ1-6; CDR3: CASSYVTVDSPLHF; DNA: TGTGCCAGCAGTTACGTGACAGTGGATTCACCCCTCCACTTT
D: TRBD1; V: TRBV9; size: -; J: TRBJ2-4; CDR3: CASSGRPDRGGILAKNIQYF; DNA: TGTGCCAGCAGCGGAAGACCCGACAGGGGGGGGATCCTAGCCAAAAACATTCAGTACTTC
D: -; V: TRBV5-1; size: -; J: TRBJ2-7; CDR3: CASSLVGGKSYEQYF; DNA: TGCGCCAGCAGCTTGGTAGGGGGAAAATCCTACGAGCAGTACTTC
D: TRBD1; V: TRBV7-9; size: few; J: TRBJ1-5; CDR3: CASSRGNNQPQHF; DNA: TGTGCCAGCTCCAGGGGGAACAATCAGCCCCAGCATTTT
D: -; V: TRBV15; size: -; J: TRBJ2-3; CDR3: CATSRDKGNTDTQYF; DNA: TGTGCCACCAGCAGAGATAAGGGGAATACAGATACGCAGTATTTT
D: -; V: TRBV27; size: -; J: TRBJ1-5; CDR3: CASSLFSAGTNQPQHF; DNA: TGTGCCAGCAGTTTATTTTCGGCAGGCACCAATCAGCCCCAGCATTTT
D: TRBD1; V: TRBV7-9; size: -; J: TRBJ2-5; CDR3: CASSSDGQVGTQYF; DNA: TGTGCCAGCAGCTCCGACGGACAGGTGGGGACCCAGTACTTC
D: -; V: TRBV11-1; size: -; J: TRBJ2-7; CDR3: CASSSPDRTYEQYF; DNA: TGTGCCAGCAGCTCCCCGGACAGAACCTACGAGCAGTACTTC
D: TRBD1; V: TRBV5-1; size: -; J: TRBJ1-4; CDR3: CASSLGTANEKLFF; DNA: TGCGCCAGCAGTTTGGGGACAGCGAATGAAAAACTGTTTTTT
D: TRBD1; V: TRBV5-8; size: few; J: TRBJ2-1; CDR3: CASSWDSDNEQFF; DNA: TGTGCCAGCAGCTGGGACAGTGACAATGAGCAGTTCTTC
D: -; V: TRBV7-2; size: -; J: TRBJ1-5; CDR3: CASSWEAGLNNQPQHF; DNA: TGTGCCAGCAGCTGGGAGGCGGGGTTAAACAATCAGCCCCAGCATTTT
D: TRBD1; V: TRBV6-4; size: -; J: TRBJ2-7; CDR3: CASSDSGTDTYEQYF; DNA: TGTGCCAGCAGTGACTCCGGGACAGATACCTACGAGCAGTACTTC
D: -; V: TRBV2; size: -; J: TRBJ2-7; CDR3: CASSEQGSLYEQYF; DNA: TGTGCCAGCAGTGAACAGGGTTCTCTCTACGAGCAGTACTTC
D: -; V: TRBV5-1; size: -; J: TRBJ1-6; CDR3: CASSSSWGGGSPLHF; DNA: TGCGCCAGCAGCTCATCCTGGGGGGGTGGGTCACCCCTCCACTTT
D: TRBD1; V: TRBV6-5; size: -; J: TRBJ1-2; CDR3: CASTRARGDGYTF; DNA: TGTGCCAGCACTCGCGCCAGGGGGGATGGCTACACCTTC
D: TRBD1; V: TRBV18; size: -; J: TRBJ1-4; CDR3: CASSPPYRGGEKLFF; DNA: TGTGCCAGCTCACCACCGTACAGGGGTGGTGAAAAACTGTTTTTT
D: -; V: TRBV5-1; size: -; J: TRBJ2-7; CDR3: CASSLELPTYEQYF; DNA: TGCGCCAGCAGCTTGGAACTCCCAACCTACGAGCAGTACTTC
D: TRBD1; V: TRBV11-2; size: -; J: TRBJ1-5; CDR3: CASNPTQGEYSNQPQHF; DNA: TGTGCCAGCAATCCAACTCAGGGGGAATATAGCAATCAGCCCCAGCATTTT
D: -; V: TRBV27; size: -; J: TRBJ2-3; CDR3: CASRRAFTPTDTQYF; DNA: TGTGCCAGCAGACGAGCATTTACCCCCACGGATACGCAGTATTTT
D: TRBD1; V: TRBV9; size: -; J: TRBJ2-2; CDR3: CASSVDIQGQGTGELFF; DNA: TGTGCCAGCAGCGTAGACATCCAGGGACAGGGGACCGGGGAGCTGTTTTTT
D: TRBD1; V: TRBV2; size: -; J: TRBJ1-4; CDR3: CASSLEGQGAEKLFF; DNA: TGTGCCAGCAGCCTCGAGGGACAGGGGGCAGAAAAACTGTTTTTT
D: -; V: TRBV6-6; size: -; J: TRBJ2-5; CDR3: CASNQQGQETQYF; DNA: TGTGCCAGCAACCAACAGGGTCAAGAGACCCAGTACTTC
D: -; V: TRBV5-1; size: -; J: TRBJ1-1; CDR3: CASSFKLGTEAFF; DNA: TGCGCCAGCAGCTTTAAACTCGGCACTGAAGCTTTCTTT
D: TRBD1; V: TRBV18; size: -; J: TRBJ2-7; CDR3: CASSPAGTVIYEQYF; DNA: TGTGCCAGCTCACCGGCCGGGACAGTGATCTACGAGCAGTACTTC
D: TRBD2; V: TRBV2; size: -; J: TRBJ2-1; CDR3: CASSARWLAGASYNEQFF; DNA: TGTGCCAGCAGTGCGAGGTGGTTAGCGGGGGCCTCCTACAATGAGCAGTTCTTC
D: -; V: TRBV5-1; size: -; J: TRBJ2-3; CDR3: CASSLVRGRTDTQYF; DNA: TGCGCCAGCAGCTTGGTTAGAGGGCGCACAGATACGCAGTATTTT
D: -; V: TRBV4-3; size: -; J: TRBJ2-3; CDR3: CASSQDSPSYTDTQYF; DNA: TGCGCCAGCAGCCAAGATTCGCCGAGTTACACAGATACGCAGTATTTT
D: -; V: TRBV7-9; size: -; J: TRBJ2-2; CDR3: CASSFWGGLGELFF; DNA: TGTGCCAGCAGCTTCTGGGGGGGCCTCGGGGAGCTGTTTTTT
D: -; V: TRBV18; size: -; J: TRBJ1-5; CDR3: CASSERQDSNQPQHF; DNA: TGTGCCAGCTCGGAGAGACAGGATAGCAATCAGCCCCAGCATTTT
D: -; V: TRBV9; size: -; J: TRBJ1-3; CDR3: CASSVGIAWASGNTIYF; DNA: TGTGCCAGCAGCGTAGGGATTGCCTGGGCCTCTGGAAACACCATATATTTT
D: -; V: TRBV7-2; size: -; J: TRBJ2-3; CDR3: CASSLALAVTDTQYF; DNA: TGTGCCAGCAGCTTAGCACTAGCAGTCACAGATACGCAGTATTTT
D: -; V: TRBV28; size: -; J: TRBJ1-2; CDR3: CASSPQVTSNYGYTF; DNA: TGTGCCAGCAGCCCCCAGGTGACCTCTAACTATGGCTACACCTTC
D: -; V: TRBV28; size: -; J: TRBJ2-5; CDR3: CASSPGDKETQYF; DNA: TGTGCCAGCAGTCCGGGTGATAAAGAGACCCAGTACTTC
D: -; V: TRBV5-1; size: -; J: TRBJ1-1; CDR3: CASSLVGEANTEAFF; DNA: TGCGCCAGCAGCTTGGTTGGGGAGGCGAACACTGAAGCTTTCTTT
D: TRBD1; V: TRBV4-2; size: -; J: TRBJ1-3; CDR3: CASSQTGEDTIYF; DNA: TGTGCCAGCAGCCAAACAGGGGAGGACACCATATATTTT
D: TRBD2; V: TRBV7-9; size: -; J: TRBJ2-5; CDR3: CASSPTPQPPSGGEKTQYF; DNA: TGTGCCAGCAGCCCAACACCACAGCCCCCTAGCGGGGGGGAAAAGACCCAGTACTTC
D: TRBD1; V: TRBV4-2; size: -; J: TRBJ2-1; CDR3: CASSQSPGQGNDEQFF; DNA: TGTGCCAGCAGCCAATCCCCGGGACAGGGTAACGATGAGCAGTTCTTC
D: -; V: TRBV7-8; size: few; J: TRBJ2-2; CDR3: CASSFDTNTGELFF; DNA: TGTGCCAGCAGCTTCGATACTAACACCGGGGAGCTGTTTTTT
D: -; V: TRBV5-6; size: -; J: TRBJ1-1; CDR3: CASSLTANTEAFF; DNA: TGTGCCAGCAGCTTGACAGCTAACACTGAAGCTTTCTTT
D: -; V: TRBV28; size: -; J: TRBJ1-1; CDR3: CASKEMNTEAFF; DNA: TGTGCCAGTAAGGAGATGAACACTGAAGCTTTCTTT
D: TRBD2; V: TRBV6-1; size: -; J: TRBJ2-3; CDR3: CASSDISGADTQYF; DNA: TGTGCCAGCAGTGATATTAGCGGGGCAGATACGCAGTATTTT
D: TRBD1; V: TRBV6-5; size: -; J: TRBJ1-2; CDR3: CASSETRGLGYTF; DNA: TGTGCCAGCAGTGAGACCAGGGGGCTCGGCTACACCTTC
D: -; V: TRBV20-1; size: -; J: TRBJ2-3; CDR3: CSAIRSDTQYF; DNA: TGCAGTGCTATCAGATCAGATACGCAGTATTTT
D: TRBD1; V: TRBV5-5; size: -; J: TRBJ1-4; CDR3: CASSLRGQGNEKLFF; DNA: TGTGCCAGCAGCTTGAGGGGACAGGGAAATGAAAAACTGTTTTTT
D: -; V: TRBV6-4; size: -; J: TRBJ1-1; CDR3: CASSVDRFSTEAFF; DNA: TGTGCCAGCAGTGTAGACAGGTTCAGCACTGAAGCTTTCTTT
D: -; V: TRBV2; size: -; J: TRBJ1-1; CDR3: CASSVEGETEAFF; DNA: TGTGCTAGCAGTGTCGAAGGGGAAACTGAAGCTTTCTTT
D: TRBD1; V: TRBV6-5; size: once; J: TRBJ2-2; CDR3: CASSKGTGRTGELFF; DNA: TGTGCCAGCAGTAAAGGGACAGGAAGGACCGGGGAGCTGTTTTTT
D: -; V: TRBV5-1; size: -; J: TRBJ2-3; CDR3: CASSLAQGRTDTQYF; DNA: TGCGCCAGCAGCTTGGCTCAGGGAAGAACAGATACGCAGTATTTT
D: TRBD2; V: TRBV4-2; size: -; J: TRBJ2-2; CDR3: CASSQDSASGGNTGELFF; DNA: TGTGCCAGCAGCCAAGATTCAGCTAGCGGGGGAAACACCGGGGAGCTGTTTTTT